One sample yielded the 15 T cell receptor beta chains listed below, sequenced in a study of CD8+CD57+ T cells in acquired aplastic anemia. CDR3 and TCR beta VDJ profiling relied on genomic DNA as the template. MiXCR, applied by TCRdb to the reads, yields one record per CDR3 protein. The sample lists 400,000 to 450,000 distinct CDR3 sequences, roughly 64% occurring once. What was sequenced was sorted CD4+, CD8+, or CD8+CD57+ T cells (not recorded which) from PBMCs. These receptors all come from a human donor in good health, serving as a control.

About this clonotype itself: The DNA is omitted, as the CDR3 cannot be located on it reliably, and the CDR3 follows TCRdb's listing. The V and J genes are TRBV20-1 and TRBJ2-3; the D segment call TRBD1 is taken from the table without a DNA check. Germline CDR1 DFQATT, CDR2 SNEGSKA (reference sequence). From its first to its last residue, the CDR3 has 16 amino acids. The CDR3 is CSAQTVNYGCTDTQYF.

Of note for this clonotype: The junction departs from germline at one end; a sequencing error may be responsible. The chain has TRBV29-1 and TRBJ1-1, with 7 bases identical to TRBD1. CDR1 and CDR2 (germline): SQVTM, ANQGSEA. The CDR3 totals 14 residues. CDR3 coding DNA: TGCAGTGCTAGAGGGACAGAGGGGCCAAGTGAAACACTCTTT. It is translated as CSARGTEGPSETLF. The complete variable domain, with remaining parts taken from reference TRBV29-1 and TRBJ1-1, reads SAVISQKPSRDICQRGTSLTIQCQVDSQVTMMFWYRQQPGQSLTLIATANQGSEATYESGFVIDKFPISRPNLTFSTLTVSNMSPEDSSIYLCSARGTEGPSETLFGQGTRLTVV.

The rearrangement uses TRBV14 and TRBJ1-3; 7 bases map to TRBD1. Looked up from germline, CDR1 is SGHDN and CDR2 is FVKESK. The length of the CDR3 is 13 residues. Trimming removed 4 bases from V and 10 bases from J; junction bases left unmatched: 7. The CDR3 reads CASSPRTGRTIYF. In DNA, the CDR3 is TGTGCCAGCAGCCCCAGGACAGGCAGGACCATATATTTT. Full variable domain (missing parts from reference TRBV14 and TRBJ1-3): EAGVTQFPSHSVIEKGQTVTLRCDPISGHDNLYWYRRVMGKEIKFLLHFVKESKQDESGMPNNRFLAERTGGTYSTLKVQPAELEDSGVYFCASSPRTGRTIYFGEGSWLTVV.

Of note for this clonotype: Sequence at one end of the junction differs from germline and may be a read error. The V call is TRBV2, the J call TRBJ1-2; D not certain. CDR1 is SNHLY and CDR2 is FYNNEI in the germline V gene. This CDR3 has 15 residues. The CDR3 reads CASSLSLDDSDGHTF. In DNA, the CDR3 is TGTGCCAGCAGCCTCTCATTAGATGATAGCGATGGCCACACCTTC. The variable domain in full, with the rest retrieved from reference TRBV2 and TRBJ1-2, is EPEVTQTPSHQVTQMGQEVILRCVPISNHLYFYWYRQILGQKVEFLVSFYNNEISEKSEIFDDQFSVERPDGSNFTLKIRSTKLEDSAMYFCASSLSLDDSDGHTFGSGTRLTVV.

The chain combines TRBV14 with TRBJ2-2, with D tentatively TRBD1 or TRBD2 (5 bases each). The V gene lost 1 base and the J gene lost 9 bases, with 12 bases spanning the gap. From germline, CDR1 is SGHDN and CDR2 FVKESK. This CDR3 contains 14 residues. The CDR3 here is CASSQGLSGRELFF. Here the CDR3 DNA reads TGTGCCAGCAGCCAAGGACTATCAGGGCGGGAGCTGTTTTTT.

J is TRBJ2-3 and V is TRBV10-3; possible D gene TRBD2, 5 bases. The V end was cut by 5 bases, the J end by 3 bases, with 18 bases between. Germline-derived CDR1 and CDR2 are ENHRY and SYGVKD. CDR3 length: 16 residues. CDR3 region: CAISYAGVLGTDTQYF. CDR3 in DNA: TGTGCCATCAGTTACGCGGGCGTCTTGGGGACAGATACGCAGTATTTT.

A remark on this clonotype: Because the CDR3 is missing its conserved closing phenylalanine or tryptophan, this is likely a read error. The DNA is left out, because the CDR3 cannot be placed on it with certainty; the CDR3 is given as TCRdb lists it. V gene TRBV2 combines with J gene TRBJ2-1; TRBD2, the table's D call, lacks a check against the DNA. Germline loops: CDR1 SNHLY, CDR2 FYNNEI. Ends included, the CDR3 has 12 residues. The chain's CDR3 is CASSKDSIPHVT.

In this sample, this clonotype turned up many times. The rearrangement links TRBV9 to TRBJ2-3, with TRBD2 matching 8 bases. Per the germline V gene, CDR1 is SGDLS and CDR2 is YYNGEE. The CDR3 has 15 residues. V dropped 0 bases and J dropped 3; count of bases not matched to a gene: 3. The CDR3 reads CASSVAGGQTDTQYF. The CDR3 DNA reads TGTGCCAGCAGCGTAGCGGGGGGGCAGACAGATACGCAGTATTTT.

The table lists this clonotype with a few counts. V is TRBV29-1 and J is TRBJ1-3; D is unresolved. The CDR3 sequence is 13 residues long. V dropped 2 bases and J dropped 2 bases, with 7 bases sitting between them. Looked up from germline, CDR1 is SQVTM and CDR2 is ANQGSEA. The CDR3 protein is CSVERDTGNTIYF. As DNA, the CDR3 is TGCAGCGTTGAACGAGATACTGGAAACACCATATATTTT.

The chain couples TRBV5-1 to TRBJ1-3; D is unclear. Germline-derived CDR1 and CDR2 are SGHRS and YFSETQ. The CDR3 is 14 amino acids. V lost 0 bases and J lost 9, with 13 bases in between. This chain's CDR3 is CASSLAASGTTIYF. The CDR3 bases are TGCGCCAGCAGCTTGGCTGCGTCAGGCACCACCATATATTTT.

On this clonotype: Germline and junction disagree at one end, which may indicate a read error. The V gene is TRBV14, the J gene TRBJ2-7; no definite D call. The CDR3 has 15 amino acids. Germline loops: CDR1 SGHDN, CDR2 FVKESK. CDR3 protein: CASSQWGAACYEQCF. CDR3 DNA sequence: TGTGCCAGCAGCCAGTGGGGTGCTGCTTGCTACGAGCAGTGCTTC.

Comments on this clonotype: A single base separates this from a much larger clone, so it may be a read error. CDR3 in DNA: TGTGCCAGCAGCTCCCAGGGCACCATTGGGACAGATACGCAGTATTTT. Residues: CASSSQGTIGTDTQYF. This chain joins TRBV6-5 and TRBJ2-3; D perhaps matches TRBD1 (5 bases). Trimming stripped 6 bases from V and 3 bases from J, with 19 bases between. The CDR3 sequence is 16 residues long. Looked up from germline, CDR1 is MNHEY and CDR2 is SVGAGI.

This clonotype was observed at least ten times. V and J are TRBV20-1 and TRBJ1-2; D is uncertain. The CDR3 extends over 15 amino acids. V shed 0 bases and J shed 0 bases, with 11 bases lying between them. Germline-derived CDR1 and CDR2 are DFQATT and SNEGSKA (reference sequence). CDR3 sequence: CSARDPGRSNYGYTF. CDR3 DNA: TGCAGTGCTAGAGATCCTGGGAGATCTAACTATGGCTACACCTTC.

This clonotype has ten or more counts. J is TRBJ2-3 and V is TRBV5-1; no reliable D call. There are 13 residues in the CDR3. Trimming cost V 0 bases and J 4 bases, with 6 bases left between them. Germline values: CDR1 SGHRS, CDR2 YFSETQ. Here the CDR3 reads CASSLGPADTQYF. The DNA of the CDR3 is TGCGCCAGCAGCTTGGGACCGGCAGATACGCAGTATTTT.

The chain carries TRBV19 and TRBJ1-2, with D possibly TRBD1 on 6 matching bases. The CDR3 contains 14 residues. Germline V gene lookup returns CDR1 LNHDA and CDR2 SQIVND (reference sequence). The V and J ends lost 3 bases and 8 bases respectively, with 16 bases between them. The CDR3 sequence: CASSMAGEELGYTF. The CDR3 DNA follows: TGTGCCAGTAGTATGGCAGGGGAGGAATTGGGCTACACCTTC.